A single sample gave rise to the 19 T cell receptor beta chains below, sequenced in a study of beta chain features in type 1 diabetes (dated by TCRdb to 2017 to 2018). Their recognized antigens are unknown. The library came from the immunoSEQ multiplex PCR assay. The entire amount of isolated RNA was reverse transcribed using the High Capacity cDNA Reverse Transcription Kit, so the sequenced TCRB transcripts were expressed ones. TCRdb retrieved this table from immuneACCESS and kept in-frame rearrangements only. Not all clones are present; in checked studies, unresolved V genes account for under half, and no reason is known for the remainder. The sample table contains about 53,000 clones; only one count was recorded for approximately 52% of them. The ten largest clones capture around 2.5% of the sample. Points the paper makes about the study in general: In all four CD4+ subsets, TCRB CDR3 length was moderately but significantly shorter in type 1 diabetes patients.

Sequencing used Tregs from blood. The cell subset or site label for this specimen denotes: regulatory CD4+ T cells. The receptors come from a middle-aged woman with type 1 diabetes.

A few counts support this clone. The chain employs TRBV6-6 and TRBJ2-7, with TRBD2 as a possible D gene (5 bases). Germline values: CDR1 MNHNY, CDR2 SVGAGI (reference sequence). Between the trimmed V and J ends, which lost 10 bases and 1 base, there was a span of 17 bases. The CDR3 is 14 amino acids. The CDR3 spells CATSRGAVSYEQYF. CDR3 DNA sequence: TGTGCCACCAGCCGGGGAGCCGTGTCCTACGAGCAGTACTTC.

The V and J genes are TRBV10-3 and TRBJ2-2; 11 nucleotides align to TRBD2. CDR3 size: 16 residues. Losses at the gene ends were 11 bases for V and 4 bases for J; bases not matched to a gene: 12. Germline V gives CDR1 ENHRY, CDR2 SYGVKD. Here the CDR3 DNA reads TGTGCCGCTTTAGGAGGGACTAGCGGATCCACCGGGGAGCTGTTTTTT. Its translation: CAALGGTSGSTGELFF.

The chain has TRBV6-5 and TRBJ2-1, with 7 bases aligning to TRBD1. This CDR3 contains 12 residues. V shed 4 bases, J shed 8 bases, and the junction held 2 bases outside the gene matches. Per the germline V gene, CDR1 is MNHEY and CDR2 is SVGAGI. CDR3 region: CASSLTGYEQFF. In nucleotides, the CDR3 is TGTGCCAGCAGTTTGACAGGGTATGAGCAGTTCTTC.

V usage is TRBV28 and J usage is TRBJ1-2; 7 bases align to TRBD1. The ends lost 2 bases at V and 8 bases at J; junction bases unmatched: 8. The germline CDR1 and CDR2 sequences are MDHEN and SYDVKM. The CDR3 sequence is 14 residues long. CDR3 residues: CASSLAGGTRGYTF. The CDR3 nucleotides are TGTGCCAGCAGTTTAGCAGGGGGTACCAGAGGCTACACCTTC.

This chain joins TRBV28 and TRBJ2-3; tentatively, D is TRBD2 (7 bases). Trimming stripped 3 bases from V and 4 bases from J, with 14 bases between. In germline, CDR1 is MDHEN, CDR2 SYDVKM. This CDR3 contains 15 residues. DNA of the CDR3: TGTGCCAGCAGTTTCGCGGGGGCTGGGGCAGATACGCAGTATTTT. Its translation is CASSFAGAGADTQYF.

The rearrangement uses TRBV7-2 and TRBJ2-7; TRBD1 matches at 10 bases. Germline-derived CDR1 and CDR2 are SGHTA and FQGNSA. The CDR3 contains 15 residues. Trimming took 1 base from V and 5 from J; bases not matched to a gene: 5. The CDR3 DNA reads TGTGCCAGCAGCTTAGTTGGGACAGGGGAGGACGAGCAGTACTTC. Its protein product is CASSLVGTGEDEQYF.

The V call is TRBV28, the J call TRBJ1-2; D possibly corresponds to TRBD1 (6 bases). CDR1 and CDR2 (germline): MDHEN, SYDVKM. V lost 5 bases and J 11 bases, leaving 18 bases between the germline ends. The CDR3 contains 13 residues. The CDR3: CASSRYTGPEYTF. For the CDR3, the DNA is TGTGCCAGCAGTCGATATACAGGGCCGGAGTACACCTTC.

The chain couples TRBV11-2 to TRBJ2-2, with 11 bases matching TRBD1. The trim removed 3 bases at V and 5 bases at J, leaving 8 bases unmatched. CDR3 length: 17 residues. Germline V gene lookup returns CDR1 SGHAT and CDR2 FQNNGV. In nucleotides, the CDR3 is TGTGCCAGCAGCTTTTGGATCGGACAGGGGGCAACCGGGGAGCTGTTTTTT. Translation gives CASSFWIGQGATGELFF.

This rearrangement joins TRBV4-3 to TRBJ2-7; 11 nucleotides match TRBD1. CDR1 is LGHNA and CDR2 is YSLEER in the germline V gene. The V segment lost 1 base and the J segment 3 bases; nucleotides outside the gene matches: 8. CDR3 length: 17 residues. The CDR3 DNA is TGCGCCAGCAGCCAAGGTATCTCCGGGACAGGGGGCTACGAGCAGTACTTC. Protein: CASSQGISGTGGYEQYF.

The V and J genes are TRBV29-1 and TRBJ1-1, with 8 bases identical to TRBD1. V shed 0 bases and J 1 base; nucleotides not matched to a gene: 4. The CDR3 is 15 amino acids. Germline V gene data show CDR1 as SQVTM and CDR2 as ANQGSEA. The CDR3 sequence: CSVEEWTGKNTEAFF. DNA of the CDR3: TGCAGCGTTGAAGAATGGACAGGGAAGAACACTGAAGCTTTCTTT.

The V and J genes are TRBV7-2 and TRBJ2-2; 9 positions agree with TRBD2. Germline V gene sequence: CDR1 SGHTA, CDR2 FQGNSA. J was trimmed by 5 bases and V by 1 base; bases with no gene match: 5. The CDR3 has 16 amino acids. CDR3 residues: CASSLGWTSVTGELFF. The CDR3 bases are TGTGCCAGCAGCTTAGGATGGACTAGCGTTACCGGGGAGCTGTTTTTT.

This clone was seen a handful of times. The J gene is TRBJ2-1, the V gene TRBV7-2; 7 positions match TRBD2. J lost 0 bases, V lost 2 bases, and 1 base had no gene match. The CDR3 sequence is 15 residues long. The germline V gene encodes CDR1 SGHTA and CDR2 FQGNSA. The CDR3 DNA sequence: TGTGCCAGCAGCTTACTAGCGGCCTCCTACAATGAGCAGTTCTTC. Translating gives CASSLLAASYNEQFF.

The CDR3 sequence is CASSEDRGLYNEQFF. The CDR3, as DNA: TGTGCCAGCAGCGAGGACAGGGGGCTGTACAATGAGCAGTTCTTC. The V and J genes are TRBV7-9 and TRBJ2-1; 11 nucleotides match TRBD1. Germline CDR1 reads SEHNR; CDR2 reads FQNEAQ (reference sequence). The CDR3 is 15 residues long. V was clipped by 5 bases and J by 4 bases; unmatched bases: 4.

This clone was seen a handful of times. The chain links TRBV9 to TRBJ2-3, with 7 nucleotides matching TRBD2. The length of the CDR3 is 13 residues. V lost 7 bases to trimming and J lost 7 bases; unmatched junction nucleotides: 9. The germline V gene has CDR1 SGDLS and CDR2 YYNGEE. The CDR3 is CASSTSPTYTQYF. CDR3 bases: TGTGCCAGCTCGACTAGCCCTACTTATACGCAGTATTTT.

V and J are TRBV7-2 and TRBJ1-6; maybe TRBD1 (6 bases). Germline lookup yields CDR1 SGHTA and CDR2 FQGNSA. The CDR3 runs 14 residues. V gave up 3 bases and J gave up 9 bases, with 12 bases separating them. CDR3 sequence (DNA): TGTGCCAGCAGCTTTGGTCAGGGGACTTCACCCCTCCACTTT. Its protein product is CASSFGQGTSPLHF. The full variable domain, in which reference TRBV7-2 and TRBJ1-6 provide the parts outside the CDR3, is GAGVSQSPSNKVTEKGKDVELRCDPISGHTALYWYRQSLGQGLEFLIYFQGNSAPDKSGLPSDRFSAERTGGSVSTLTIQRTQQEDSAVYLCASSFGQGTSPLHFGNGTRLTVT.

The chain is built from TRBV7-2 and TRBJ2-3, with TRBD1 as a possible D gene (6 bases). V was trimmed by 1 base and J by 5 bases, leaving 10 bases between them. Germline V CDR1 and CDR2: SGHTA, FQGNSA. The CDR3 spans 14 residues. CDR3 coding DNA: TGTGCCAGCAGCTTAGTGGGGGCCGGAGATACGCAGTATTTT. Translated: CASSLVGAGDTQYF.

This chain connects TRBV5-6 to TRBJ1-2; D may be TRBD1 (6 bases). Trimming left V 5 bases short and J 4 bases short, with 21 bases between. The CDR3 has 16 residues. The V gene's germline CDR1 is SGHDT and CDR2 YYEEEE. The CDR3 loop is CASRQVQGVGVYGYTF. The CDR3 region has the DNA TGTGCCAGCAGGCAAGTACAGGGAGTAGGAGTCTATGGCTACACCTTC.

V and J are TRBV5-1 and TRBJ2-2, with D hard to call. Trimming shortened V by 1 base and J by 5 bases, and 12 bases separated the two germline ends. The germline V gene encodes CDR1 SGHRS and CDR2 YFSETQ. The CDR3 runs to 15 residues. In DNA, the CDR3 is TGCGCCAGCAGCTTGTCGAGTAGAGTAACCGGGGAGCTGTTTTTT. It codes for CASSLSSRVTGELFF.

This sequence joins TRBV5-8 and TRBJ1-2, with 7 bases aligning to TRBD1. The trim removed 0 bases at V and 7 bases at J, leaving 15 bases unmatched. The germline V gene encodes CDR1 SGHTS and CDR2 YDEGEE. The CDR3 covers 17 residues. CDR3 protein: CASSLVIRDSRVSGYTF. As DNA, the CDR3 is TGTGCCAGCAGCTTGGTGATCCGGGACAGTAGAGTCTCTGGCTACACCTTC.